This TCR beta chain came from a study of OX40 agonist ivuxolimab in advanced cancers. At the level of the whole study: Ivuxolimab was a fully human IgG2 agonistic monoclonal antibody targeting the costimulatory receptor OX40 (CD134). The paper covers the monotherapy dose-escalation part of the phase I ivuxolimab trial, which included N of about 50 patients. The point of sequencing TCRbeta in the periphery was to test whether ivuxolimab changed TCR sequence diversity and drove clonal T-cell expansion. Patients were allowed to have had prior anti-PD-1, anti-PD-L1 or anti-CTLA-4 therapy, and 40% of the dose-escalation patients had been treated with checkpoint inhibitors. The dose-escalation cohort was roughly 87% male with a mean age of approximately 60 years, ranging from roughly 23 to 79. Partial responses occurred in three dose-escalation patients, of whom one had hepatocellular carcinoma and two had cutaneous melanoma. Intravenous ivuxolimab was administered to patients every 2 weeks at six dose levels: 0.01, 0.1, 0.3, 1.5, 3 and 10 mg/kg. Of the approximately 50 dose-escalation patients, hepatocellular carcinoma was present in about 19, melanoma in approximately 15, renal cell carcinoma in 9 and head and neck cancer in 9.

Broad study findings and their caveats: At doses from 0.1 to 3.0 mg/kg, clonal expansion was seen in both CD4+ and CD8+ blood T cells between baseline and week 6. Low levels of normalized T-cell clonal expansion were also seen in some patients who did not respond. In the 0.1-3.0 mg/kg groups, partial responders had among the lowest normalized peripheral clonal expansion, particularly in CD8+ T cells. The antigen specificity of the peripheral T cells that underwent clonal expansion was not determined. After ivuxolimab, expanded clones were on average more numerous among CD8+ T cells than among CD4+ T cells.

Patients with autoimmune disease history or receiving systemic immunosuppression were excluded from the trial. Peripheral blood for TCR sequencing was collected from all dose cohorts at baseline, on cycle 4 day 1, and on cycle 7 day 1. The samples were taken from a phase I, first-in-human, multicenter, open-label dose-escalation trial of ivuxolimab. Adults with locally advanced or metastatic melanoma, renal cell carcinoma, hepatocellular carcinoma or head and neck squamous cell carcinoma were enrolled in the trial. CD4+ and CD8+ T cells were sorted separately from peripheral blood before TCR sequencing. With regard to this clone: Its antigen is not yet known. No qualities accompany the bases; no much larger clone lies one base away.

Trimming costs V 1 base and J 5 bases, and their ends lie 6 bases apart. Per the germline V gene, MDHEN is the CDR1 and SYDVKM is the CDR2. The CDR3 spans 12 residues, from the cysteine through the phenylalanine. The entry retains the CDR3 DNA only, 36 bases that are in frame from base 1. Genomic DNA was isolated from the sorted cells so that the TCRbeta CDR3 region could be sequenced. TCRbeta CDR3 regions were sequenced using the immunoSEQ Assay. TCRdb carries this immuneACCESS record with in-frame sequences only. Its versions omit some clonotypes, under half of them owing to an unresolved V gene in the studies checked, with the rest unexplained. The sample includes about 67,000 clones, with around 83% observed a single time. About 2.4% of the sample is in the top ten clones.

The TCR originated in an adult with an advanced solid tumor such as melanoma, head and neck, liver or kidney cancer. The sample consisted of CD4+ or CD8+ T cells sorted from blood, taken in a trial of the OX40 agonist ivuxolimab. The chain is assembled from TRBV28 and TRBJ2-7; the D gene is unclear. The CDR3 reads CASSLSPHEQYF. The base sequence is TGTGCCAGCAGTTTATCTCCCCACGAGCAGTACTTC.